A selection of T cell receptor beta chains follows, all from one sample in a study of T cell repertoires in cytomegalovirus infection. TCRdb reanalysed the reads using MiXCR and keeps one entry per CDR3 protein. Of 600,000 to 700,000 distinct CDR3 sequences detected, 30% to 40% appear once; the ten largest clones hold 15% to 20%. Their antigen targets remain unknown. The starting material was cultured PBMCs, obtained from culture after CMV antigen stimulation. Receptor source: a human donor in good health (CMV status not recorded). Some clones in this sample may be carry-over from other donors' samples. The CDR3 runs from the conserved cysteine through the conserved F or W. A D gene is named only where the DNA matches it firmly. Rows may omit the clone size; those that give it use once, few, many or a size class.

TRBJ2-5 many TRBV7-6 . TGTGCCAGCAGCCAACTGGGGGAGACCCAGTACTTC CASSQLGETQYF
TRBJ2-5 few TRBV12-3/TRBV12-4 . TGTGCCAGCAGCAACACAAGGGAGACCCAGTACTTC CASSNTRETQYF
TRBJ1-6 . TRBV4-1 . TGCGCCAGCAGCCTGGAAAGGCGTTCACCCCTCCACTTT CASSLERRSPLHF
TRBJ2-1 . TRBV20-1 TRBD1 TGCAGTGCTAGAGATCTGGGACAGGGATACAATGAGCAGTTCTTC CSARDLGQGYNEQFF
TRBJ2-5 many TRBV7-2 . TGTGCCAGCAGCCGGGACGGGAGACAAGAGACCCAGTACTTC CASSRDGRQETQYF
TRBJ1-1 . TRBV30 . TGTGCCTGGCGATTACAGGGCATCCCTGAAGCTTTCTTT CAWRLQGIPEAFF
TRBJ2-3 . TRBV12-3/TRBV12-4 . TGTGCCAGCAGACCGACTAGTCCCCCGGCGGATACGCAGTATTTT CASRPTSPPADTQYF
TRBJ1-1 many TRBV4-1 . TGCGCCAGCAGCCAACCCACACAGGGAAGGGGCACTGAAGCTTTCTTT CASSQPTQGRGTEAFF
TRBJ1-1 . TRBV6-1 . TGTGCCAGCAGTGCTCCACCCGAGACGAGGATGAGGACTGAAGCTTTCTTT CASSAPPETRMRTEAFF
TRBJ2-5 few TRBV6-1 . TGTGCCAGCAGTGGTAGCGGAGCTCAGGGGGAGACCCAGTACTTC CASSGSGAQGETQYF
TRBJ2-7 . TRBV7-9 . TGTGCCAGCAGCGCGTTACACTCCCCAACCTACGAGCAGTACTTC CASSALHSPTYEQYF
TRBJ1-4 few TRBV11-2 TRBD1 TGTGCCAGCAGCAACCGGGACAGGCGTTATAATGAAAAACTGTTTTTT CASSNRDRRYNEKLFF
TRBJ2-2 . TRBV19 . TGTGCCAGTAGTATAGCAGGGTACGACACCGGGGAGCTGTTTTTT CASSIAGYDTGELFF
TRBJ2-4 many TRBV7-2 . TGTGCCAGCACCACCGGACTGGGGATTCAGTACTTC CASTTGLGIQYF
TRBJ2-2 . TRBV7-9 TRBD2 TGTGCCAGCCCGACTAGCGGGGGGGCGAACACCGGGGAGCTGTTTTTT CASPTSGGANTGELFF
TRBJ2-3 . TRBV20-1 . TGCAGTGCTCGAACGACCGGAGGCGCGAGGGCAGATACGCAGTATTTT CSARTTGGARADTQYF
TRBJ2-5 few TRBV7-6 . TGTGCCAGCAGCCAACTACAAGAGACCCAGTACTTC CASSQLQETQYF
TRBJ2-1 . TRBV7-9 TRBD2 TGTGCCAGCAGCTTAGGAACGGGAGGGGGTGATGAGCAGTTCTTC CASSLGTGGGDEQFF
TRBJ2-6 . TRBV6-6 . TGTGCCAGCAGTTTCTACTCAGGCCGTACTGGGGCCAACGTCCTGACTTTC CASSFYSGRTGANVLTF
TRBJ1-5 . TRBV7-9 . TGTGCCAGCAGCCTCTGGGCAGACTCGTATAGCAATCAGCCCCAGCATTTT CASSLWADSYSNQPQHF
TRBJ2-7 many TRBV5-6 . TGTGCCAGCAGCTTGGGACTAGGACCTCGGGAGCAGTACTTC CASSLGLGPREQYF
TRBJ2-7 . TRBV20-1 . TGCAGTGCTAGAGAGAGGGACTTCAACTACGAGCAGTACTTC CSARERDFNYEQYF
TRBJ2-6 few TRBV7-6 . TGTGCCAGCAGCTCGGGACTCCTGGGGGCCAACGTCCTGACTTTC CASSSGLLGANVLTF
TRBJ2-5 . TRBV15 TRBD2 TGTGCCACCAGCAGACTTAGCGGGGGAGTAGAGACCCAGTACTTC CATSRLSGGVETQYF
TRBJ1-6 . TRBV28 . TGTGCCAGCAGCCCCAACCCAGGTTCTAATTCACCCCTCCACTTT CASSPNPGSNSPLHF
TRBJ2-1 once TRBV2 . TGTGCCAGCAGTGGCATGGAGGGACAGTCGAGCTCCTACAATGAGCAGTTCTTC CASSGMEGQSSSYNEQFF
TRBJ2-7 few TRBV10-3 . TGTGCCATCAGGAGAAGGGTGCGGGACAACACCTACGAGCAGTACTTC CAIRRRVRDNTYEQYF
TRBJ2-5 . TRBV7-6 TRBD1 TGTGCCAGCAGCTTAATGACAGGGAGAGATGAGACCCAGTACTTC CASSLMTGRDETQYF
TRBJ2-1 . TRBV28 . TGTGCCAGCAGCCCCCGAACCTTCCTCTCCAATGAGCAGTTCTTC CASSPRTFLSNEQFF
TRBJ2-1 . TRBV6-8 . TGTGCCAGCAGACCCGACTACCGCTCCTACAATGAGCAGTTCTTC CASRPDYRSYNEQFF
TRBJ2-3 few TRBV7-8 TRBD2 TGTGCCAGCAGCTTGAGACTAGCGGGGCCCCTCAGCACAGATACGCAGTATTTT CASSLRLAGPLSTDTQYF
TRBJ2-1 . TRBV7-8 . TGTGCCAGCAGCGTCCGACTTGCTAATGAGCAGTTCTTC CASSVRLANEQFF
TRBJ2-1 few TRBV27 . TGTGCCAGCAGCACTTTACCAGGTGATTTCAATGAGCAGTTCTTC CASSTLPGDFNEQFF
TRBJ2-5 many TRBV7-2 TRBD2 TGTGCCAGCAGCACAGCGTTAGCGGGAGGTTCCGGGAAGACCCAGTACTTC CASSTALAGGSGKTQYF
TRBJ1-1 few TRBV6-5 TRBD1 TGTGCCAGCAGGTTATTGCCGGGACAGGGAGCGAACACTGAAGCTTTCTTT CASRLLPGQGANTEAFF
TRBJ2-2 . TRBV7-6 . TGTGCCAGCAGCTTAGCGCCTTCAGGGTCCGGGGAGCTGTTTTTT CASSLAPSGSGELFF
TRBJ2-5 many TRBV7-2 . TGTGCCAGCAGCCTACAGGGCCGTCAAGAGACCCAGTACTTC CASSLQGRQETQYF
TRBJ2-3 few TRBV28 . TGTGCCAGCAGTTTAGAGTTGATGGGGGATAGCACAGATACGCAGTATTTT CASSLELMGDSTDTQYF
TRBJ2-2 few TRBV7-8 . TGTGCCAGCAGCTCGCCGTGGGGGGGGGGCCGCTCTCCCGGGGAGCTGTTTTTT CASSSPWGGGRSPGELFF
TRBJ2-5 once TRBV5-5 . TGTGCCAGCAGCCAGGGGCAGATGAGACAAGAGACCCAGTACTTC CASSQGQMRQETQYF
TRBJ2-3 few TRBV7-2 TRBD2 TGTGCCAGCAGCTTAAGTTGGGAGGGCGCGTTCCCAGATACGCAGTATTTT CASSLSWEGAFPDTQYF
TRBJ2-2 few TRBV7-2 . TGTGCCAGCAGCCCGCCGTCGGGGGCTTACACCGGGGAGCTGTTTTTT CASSPPSGAYTGELFF
TRBJ1-6 once TRBV5-6 TRBD1 TGTGCCAGCAGATACGGGACAGGGAATAATTCACCCCTCCACTTT CASRYGTGNNSPLHF
TRBJ1-2 . TRBV28 . TGTGCCAGCACTATAGGAGGCAGGGCTGGCTACACCTTC CASTIGGRAGYTF
TRBJ2-2 . TRBV20-1 TRBD1 TGCAGTGCTAGACCCCGGGACAGGGGCATCACCGGGGAGCTGTTTTTT CSARPRDRGITGELFF
TRBJ2-3 . TRBV4-3 . TGCGCCAGCAGCCAAGAGTTAGGGGGGGGGGGCACAGATACGCAGTATTTT CASSQELGGGGTDTQYF
TRBJ1-1 . TRBV18 TRBD1 TGTGCCAGCTCACCCGGCCTCACAGGGGGGGGGCGCGGAACTGAAGCTTTCTTT CASSPGLTGGGRGTEAFF
TRBJ1-1 . TRBV28 . TGTGCCAGCAGTACACCCGGGACACAGAACACTGAAGCTTTCTTT CASSTPGTQNTEAFF
TRBJ2-6 . TRBV20-1 . TGCAGTGCTAGACGGGGCCACCCGGGGCCAGGGGCCAACGTCCTGACTTTC CSARRGHPGPGANVLTF
TRBJ2-2 few TRBV6-2/TRBV6-3 TRBD2 TGTGCCAGCAGTTGGAAGATAGCGGGAGGCTGGGAAACCGGGGAGCTGTTTTTT CASSWKIAGGWETGELFF
TRBJ2-1 . TRBV20-1 TRBD2 TGCAGTGCTAGAGATTCGGGACTAGCGGGCTGGAATGAGCAGTTCTTC CSARDSGLAGWNEQFF
TRBJ2-3 few TRBV4-2 . TGTGCCAGCAGCCAAGAGGGGTCGGGGCTTAGCACAGATACGCAGTATTTT CASSQEGSGLSTDTQYF
TRBJ2-1 . TRBV3-1 . TGTGCCAGCAGCCAAGTAGGGGCGTCGAGGAATGAGCAGTTCTTC CASSQVGASRNEQFF
TRBJ2-6 few TRBV7-6 . TGTGCCAGTCAAGGGCCTGGGGCCAACGTCCTGACTTTC CASQGPGANVLTF